A selection of T cell receptor beta chains follows, all from one sample in a study of cytomegalovirus exposure and HLA in healthy donors. Method: immunoSEQ multiplex PCR; TCRdb's copy keeps in-frame clones and lacks some. The sample consists of 90,000 to 130,000 clones, approximately 78% of them appearing once. The sample was PBMCs. Receptors were obtained from a man aged 25-40 years in good health and CMV-seropositive. The CDR3 runs from the conserved cysteine through the conserved F or W. D genes are given only for firm matches. Clone size appears in some rows only: once, few, many, or a class for an expanded clone.

clone_size j_call d_call v_call cdr3_aa cdr3_nt
- TRBJ1-1 - TRBV6-1 CASSGGSSRHTEAFF TGTGCCAGCTCGGGGGGGAGTTCGCGGCACACTGAAGCTTTCTTT
- TRBJ1-1 - TRBV11-2 CASSLDPAGVTEAFF TGTGCCAGCAGCTTAGATCCCGCGGGAGTGACTGAAGCTTTCTTT
- TRBJ1-2 TRBD1 TRBV9 CASSVVSGGGAHGYTF TGTGCCAGCAGCGTAGTATCGGGAGGGGGCGCCCATGGCTACACCTTC
- TRBJ1-2 TRBD1 TRBV4-1 CASSQGTGVAYTF TGCGCCAGCAGCCAGGGGACAGGGGTTGCCTACACCTTC
- TRBJ1-2 - TRBV5-6 CASSLFKGVVDGYTF TGTGCCAGCAGCTTGTTTAAGGGGGTGGTCGATGGCTACACCTTC
- TRBJ2-2 TRBD1 TRBV28 CASSHALGRGRGTGELFF TGTGCCAGCAGTCACGCCCTGGGCAGGGGGCGTGGCACCGGGGAGCTGTTTTTT
- TRBJ2-2 - TRBV9 CASSVAPNTGELFF TGTGCCAGCAGCGTAGCTCCCAACACCGGGGAGCTGTTTTTT
- TRBJ2-7 - TRBV19 CASSIGEGEPEQYF TGTGCCAGTAGTATCGGGGAGGGGGAACCCGAGCAGTACTTC
- TRBJ1-2 TRBD1 TRBV7-6 CASSGRSGQANYGYTF TGTGCCAGCAGCGGCAGATCGGGACAGGCTAACTATGGCTACACCTTC
- TRBJ2-5 TRBD1 TRBV5-1 CASSLGQGETQYF TGCGCCAGCAGCCTCGGACAGGGGGAGACCCAGTACTTC
- TRBJ2-7 - TRBV5-6 CASSLEGDYEQYF TGTGCCAGCAGCTTGGAAGGGGACTACGAGCAGTACTTC
- TRBJ1-1 TRBD1 TRBV7-9 CASSLADGQGPEAFF TGTGCCAGCAGCTTAGCGGACGGACAGGGGCCTGAAGCTTTCTTT
- TRBJ2-5 TRBD2 TRBV14 CASSQDWEDGGKETQYF TGTGCCAGCAGCCAAGATTGGGAAGACGGGGGGAAAGAGACCCAGTACTTC
- TRBJ1-1 - TRBV6-1 CASTPLRAQVEAFF TGTGCCAGCACCCCACTGAGGGCGCAAGTTGAAGCTTTCTTT
- TRBJ2-2 TRBD2 TRBV15 CATSRDAGVDGELFF TGTGCCACCAGCAGAGACGCGGGGGTGGACGGGGAGCTGTTTTTT
once TRBJ2-1 TRBD2 TRBV9 CASSAGGTDSYNEQFF TGTGCCAGCAGCGCCGGGGGGACCGACTCCTACAATGAGCAGTTCTTC
few TRBJ1-6 - TRBV15 CATSRDPGSPLHF TGTGCCACCAGCAGAGATCCGGGTTCACCCCTCCACTTT
- TRBJ2-3 TRBD2 TRBV5-1 CASSLEGLVSIYTDTQYF TGCGCCAGCAGCTTGGAGGGACTAGTATCCATCTACACAGATACGCAGTATTTT
- TRBJ2-3 TRBD1 TRBV9 CASSPRTGDVDTQYF TGTGCCAGCAGCCCCCGGACAGGGGACGTAGATACGCAGTATTTT
- TRBJ2-5 TRBD1 TRBV29-1 CSVVQGALETQYF TGCAGCGTTGTTCAGGGGGCTTTAGAGACCCAGTACTTC
- TRBJ1-2 - TRBV7-9 CASSWTDYGYTF TGTGCCAGCAGCTGGACAGATTATGGCTACACCTTC
- TRBJ1-4 - TRBV7-9 CASSLDSNEKLFF TGTGCCAGCAGCTTAGACAGTAATGAAAAACTGTTTTTT
- TRBJ2-1 - TRBV27 CASSTSGTFTYNEQFF TGTGCCAGCAGTACGTCCGGGACTTTTACCTACAATGAGCAGTTCTTC
- TRBJ2-2 TRBD2 TRBV10-3 CAIAERGNTGELFF TGTGCCATCGCCGAGCGGGGGAACACCGGGGAGCTGTTTTTT
- TRBJ2-5 TRBD2 TRBV2 CASSSNPPAGGETQYF TGTGCCAGCAGCTCTAACCCTCCGGCGGGGGGAGAGACCCAGTACTTC
- TRBJ1-3 - TRBV2 CASSEGGGGFIGNTIYF TGTGCCAGCAGTGAAGGAGGGGGTGGCTTCATCGGAAACACCATATATTTT
- TRBJ1-2 - TRBV5-1 CASSSTPGDYGYTF TGCGCCAGCAGCTCCACTCCAGGGGACTATGGCTACACCTTC
- TRBJ1-1 - TRBV5-1 CASSWAGGSGTEAFF TGCGCCAGCAGCTGGGCGGGGGGGAGTGGCACTGAAGCTTTCTTT
- TRBJ1-5 TRBD1 TRBV5-5 CASSFTPGQWNSNQPQHF TGTGCCAGCAGCTTTACTCCGGGACAGTGGAATAGCAATCAGCCCCAGCATTTT
- TRBJ2-3 TRBD2 TRBV7-9 CASSLALAGDTQYF TGTGCCAGCAGCTTGGCGCTAGCGGGAGATACGCAGTATTTT
- TRBJ1-5 - TRBV11-3 CASSPCRSALLGNQPQHF TGTGCCAGCAGCCCTTGTCGGTCAGCACTATTGGGCAATCAGCCCCAGCATTTT
- TRBJ1-2 - TRBV30 CAWSVGGRYGYTF TGTGCCTGGAGTGTCGGGGGACGGTATGGCTACACCTTC
once TRBJ2-1 TRBD2 TRBV5-1 CASSRISGGAGDEQFF TGCGCCAGCAGCCGGATTAGCGGGGGGGCCGGCGATGAGCAGTTCTTC
- TRBJ1-3 - TRBV6-1 CASSELGSSSGNTIYF TGTGCCAGCAGTGAACTAGGTTCTAGCTCTGGAAACACCATATATTTT
- TRBJ1-5 - TRBV5-5 CASSLTPNQPQHF TGTGCCAGCAGCCTTACACCAAATCAGCCCCAGCATTTT
- TRBJ1-2 - TRBV19 CASSMRSGLGYTF TGTGCCAGTAGTATGAGATCCGGGTTAGGCTACACCTTC
- TRBJ1-1 TRBD1 TRBV11-2 CASSVRTGGTEAFF TGTGCCAGCAGCGTACGGACAGGGGGCACTGAAGCTTTCTTT
- TRBJ1-1 - TRBV19 CASSRAPEENTEAFF TGTGCCAGTAGTAGGGCCCCAGAAGAGAACACTGAAGCTTTCTTT
- TRBJ1-5 TRBD1 TRBV2 CASAAQTGGSQPQHF TGTGCCAGCGCAGCTCAAACAGGGGGAAGTCAGCCCCAGCATTTT
- TRBJ1-5 - TRBV11-2 CASSLAAGSGGRNQPQHF TGTGCCAGCAGCTTAGCGGCGGGGTCGGGAGGCCGCAATCAGCCCCAGCATTTT
- TRBJ2-3 - TRBV30 CAWSGRETSTDTQYF TGTGCCTGGAGTGGCCGGGAAACTAGCACAGATACGCAGTATTTT
- TRBJ2-2 TRBD2 TRBV19 CASRTSGNTGELFF TGTGCCAGCAGGACTAGCGGTAACACCGGGGAGCTGTTTTTT
- TRBJ2-1 TRBD2 TRBV29-1 CSVRDQAGGSYNEQFF TGCAGCGTTAGGGACCAAGCGGGAGGCTCCTACAATGAGCAGTTCTTC
- TRBJ2-1 - TRBV2 CASGSWDNEQFF TGTGCCAGCGGTAGCTGGGACAATGAGCAGTTCTTC
- TRBJ2-2 TRBD1 TRBV4-2 CASSSRDRGDTGELFF TGTGCCAGCAGTTCTCGGGACAGGGGGGACACCGGGGAGCTGTTTTTT
- TRBJ1-1 - TRBV19 CASSNLVVGVENTEAFF TGTGCCAGTAGTAATCTCGTCGTCGGGGTGGAGAACACTGAAGCTTTCTTT
- TRBJ1-5 TRBD1 TRBV7-3 CASSLWTGPNQPQHF TGTGCCAGCAGCTTATGGACAGGCCCCAATCAGCCCCAGCATTTT
- TRBJ1-1 - TRBV6-1 CASQTGGRTEAFF TGTGCCAGCCAGACAGGAGGTAGGACTGAAGCTTTCTTT
- TRBJ2-1 - TRBV2 CASNSDSYNEQFF TGTGCCAGTAATAGTGACTCCTACAATGAGCAGTTCTTC